The present T cell receptor beta chain was sequenced within a study of cytotoxic CD8 clonotypes in ibrutinib-treated CLL. About this clone: Its cognate antigen is unknown.

Points from the study as a whole: Public clonotypes, found uncommonly, either contracted or stayed stable on treatment.

Sequenced by immunoSEQ multiplex PCR; TCRdb stores in-frame clones only, minus some. The sample carries more than 200,000 clones, 79% recorded once. The receptor was derived from a human donor with chronic lymphocytic leukemia. Material: PBMCs, obtained after 12 months of ibrutinib treatment.

The CDR3 reads CASSEDRGGQPQHF. The CDR3 DNA sequence: TGTGCCAGCAGTGAGGATAGAGGGGGTCAGCCCCAGCATTTT. This chain joins TRBV6-1 and TRBJ1-5, with TRBD1 as a possible D gene (6 bases). The germline V and J ends were trimmed by 3 bases and 6 bases, with 12 bases remaining between them. CDR1 is MNHNS, CDR2 SASEGT, per germline. This CDR3 is 14 amino acids long.